Following are 10 T cell receptor beta chains from one sample sequenced in a study of blood T cell repertoires in COVID-19 (dated by TCRdb to the early 2020s). The library came from the immunoSEQ multiplex PCR assay. TCRdb obtained this table from immuneACCESS and retained in-frame rearrangements with V and J assigned. These tables miss some clones; where compared with another copy, unresolved V genes account for less than half of the shortfall, and the remainder is unexplained. This sample gives a few hundred thousand clones in total; more than 65% of them show up just once. The top ten hold less than 20% of the sample. The sample taken for sequencing was peripheral blood. All receptors derive from a person between 65 and 79 years old with COVID-19, enrolled during active disease.

The chain couples TRBV2 to TRBJ1-3, with D perhaps matching TRBD1 (5 bases). Trimming pared 7 bases from V and 3 bases from J, leaving 10 bases between. The germline V gene encodes CDR1 SNHLY and CDR2 FYNNEI. CDR3 length: 13 residues. The DNA for the CDR3 is TGTGCCAGCAAGCTGGGACTTGGAAACACCATATATTTT. This translates into CASKLGLGNTIYF.

J is TRBJ1-4 and V is TRBV28; D remains ambiguous. Trimming stripped 1 base from V and 16 bases from J, with 13 bases between. The CDR3 has 12 residues. Germline CDR1 MDHEN, CDR2 SYDVKM. This CDR3 is CASSLSARGKFF. CDR3 sequence (DNA): TGTGCCAGCAGTTTATCTGCCCGGGGAAAGTTTTTT.

The gene calls are TRBV10-3 and TRBJ1-1; perhaps TRBD1 as D (6 bases). This CDR3 region has 14 residues. Germline values: CDR1 ENHRY, CDR2 SYGVKD. The V gene lost 4 bases and the J gene lost 4 bases, with 13 bases spanning the gap. The CDR3 DNA is TGTGCCATCAGTGGGGGGGGCCGCTCCACTGAAGCTTTCTTT. It yields the protein CAISGGGRSTEAFF.

CDR3 in amino acids: CASSLRTGGSYEQYF. The DNA of the CDR3 is TGTGCCAGCAGCCTACGGACAGGGGGATCGTACGAGCAGTACTTC. The chain couples TRBV5-4 to TRBJ2-7; 10 bases match TRBD1. Trimming cost V 4 bases and J 4 bases; bases outside gene matches: 8. This CDR3 has 15 residues. Germline loops: CDR1 SGHNT, CDR2 YYREEE (reference sequence).

The table lists this clone with many counts. The V call is TRBV19, the J call TRBJ1-5; 7 bases are a match to TRBD1. The ends lost 7 bases at V and 6 bases at J; junction bases unmatched: 15. Germline-derived CDR1 and CDR2 are LNHDA and SQIVND (reference sequence). The CDR3 extends over 16 amino acids. CDR3 in amino acids: CASTSPLRGRAQPQHF. As DNA, the CDR3 is TGTGCCAGTACCTCACCCTTGAGGGGGCGAGCTCAGCCCCAGCATTTT.

The rearrangement links TRBV7-2 to TRBJ2-1; no clear D. Looked up from germline, CDR1 is SGHTA and CDR2 is FQGNSA. V was clipped by 2 bases and J by 8 bases, with 7 bases between them. The CDR3 runs to 12 residues. CDR3 sequence (DNA): TGTGCCAGCAGCTTATTTTCATATGAGCAGTTCTTC. Protein sequence: CASSLFSYEQFF.

The rearrangement links TRBV6-6 to TRBJ2-2; TRBD2 matches at 15 bases. V gave up 5 bases and J gave up 1 base; unmatched junction bases: 5. Germline loops: CDR1 MNHNY, CDR2 SVGAGI (reference sequence). The CDR3 has 18 amino acids. The CDR3 reads CASSPRTSGGGNTGELFF. DNA of the CDR3: TGTGCCAGCAGTCCTCGGACTAGCGGGGGGGGGAACACCGGGGAGCTGTTTTTT.

This clone appeared a single time. The genes are TRBV7-2 and TRBJ1-5; maybe TRBD1 (5 bases). The V end was cut by 5 bases, the J end by 4 bases, with 15 bases between. This CDR3 region has 15 residues. Germline assignment: CDR1 SGHTA and CDR2 FQGNSA. CDR3: CASSADARENQPQHF. CDR3 coding DNA: TGTGCCAGCAGCGCCGATGCCAGGGAAAATCAGCCCCAGCATTTT. The full variable domain, with the rest looked up from reference TRBV7-2 and TRBJ1-5, is GAGVSQSPSNKVTEKGKDVELRCDPISGHTALYWYRQSLGQGLEFLIYFQGNSAPDKSGLPSDRFSAERTGGSVSTLTIQRTQQEDSAVYLCASSADARENQPQHFGDGTRLSIL.

The genes are TRBV5-1 and TRBJ1-2; 7 bases fit TRBD1. CDR3 length: 17 residues. Trimming cost V 0 bases and J 4 bases; bases outside gene matches: 12. Per the germline V gene, CDR1 is SGHRS and CDR2 is YFSETQ. CDR3 coding DNA: TGCGCCAGCAGCTTGGCCATATCTTCGACAGGGTCCTATGGCTACACCTTC. Its protein is CASSLAISSTGSYGYTF.

The count of this clone is one. This rearrangement joins TRBV19 to TRBJ1-6, with a tentative D call TRBD1 (5 bases). Trimming took 3 bases from V and 7 from J, leaving 13 bases between them. Germline CDR1 is LNHDA and CDR2 is SQIVND (reference sequence). The CDR3 is made up of 15 amino acids. CDR3 sequence reads: CASSMTARQNSPLHF. DNA for the CDR3: TGTGCCAGTAGTATGACAGCGAGACAGAATTCACCCCTCCACTTT.